The 26 T cell receptor beta chains reported below all come from one sample, sequenced in a study of CD8 T cells in ankylosing spondylitis. TCRdb redid the calling of the 5' RACE reads with MiXCR, one entry per CDR3 protein. The table has 800,000 to 900,000 distinct CDR3 sequences, roughly 12% seen once. The antigens these receptors bind are not known. Study-level results: Ankylosing spondylitis blood appeared to carry a characteristic TCR beta motif of several highly homologous variants.

Material: blood, either unsorted or a sorted T cell fraction (not recorded which). The receptors were sampled from a male donor with ankylosing spondylitis.

The chain couples TRBV6-4 to TRBJ2-1; a possible D gene is TRBD1 (6 bases). Trimming stripped 4 bases from V and 4 bases from J, with 17 bases between. CDR3 length equals 16 residues. Looked up from germline, CDR1 is MRHNA and CDR2 is SNTAGT. This chain's CDR3 is CASSVGAGVKYNEQFF. In DNA form, the CDR3 reads TGTGCCAGCAGTGTTGGAGCAGGGGTAAAATACAATGAGCAGTTCTTC.

The CDR3, as DNA: TGCGCCAGCAGTGAGAACATCCTATACGAGCAGTACTTC. Its protein product is CASSENILYEQYF. The V call is TRBV10-1, the J call TRBJ2-7; D remains unclear. V lost 2 bases, J lost 4 bases, and 9 bases lay in between. CDR1 is WNHNN, CDR2 SYGVQD, per germline (reference sequence). There are 13 residues in the CDR3.

The chain recombines TRBV7-2 with TRBJ2-1; D call uncertain. The germline V gene encodes CDR1 SGHTA and CDR2 FQGNSA. This CDR3 contains 16 residues. The ends were cut back, 4 bases at V and 5 bases at J, with 18 bases in the middle. The CDR3 DNA is TGTGCCAGCAGCTCTTACTCTAGATACACGGACAATGAGCAGTTCTTC. It encodes CASSSYSRYTDNEQFF.

In this sample, this clonotype turned up a few times. V is TRBV7-2 and J is TRBJ2-1; TRBD2 matches 14 bases. The CDR3 has 15 residues. The junction had 3 bases not matched to a gene; V was cut back by 2 bases and J by 9 bases. Germline V lookup: CDR1 SGHTA, CDR2 FQGNSA. The CDR3 DNA reads TGTGCCAGCAGCTTAAGACTAGCGGGAGGGCGTGAGCAGTTCTTC. It translates to CASSLRLAGGREQFF.

This sequence joins TRBV20-1 and TRBJ2-3; possibly TRBD1 or TRBD2 for D (7 bases each). Trimming stripped 4 bases from V and 6 bases from J, with 23 bases between. Per germline, CDR1 DFQATT and CDR2 SNEGSKA (reference sequence). The CDR3 runs 16 residues. The CDR3 nucleotides read TGCAGTGCTACCGGTCGAGGGGGCGGGGGAAGGGATACGCAGTATTTT. Its translation is CSATGRGGGGRDTQYF.

The rearrangement links TRBV6-1 to TRBJ1-1; D unclear. Trimming cost V 0 bases and J 5 bases, with 7 bases left between them. The CDR3 contains 13 residues. The germline gives CDR1 MNHNS, CDR2 SASEGT. The DNA of the CDR3 is TGTGCCAGCAGTGAAGCGGGCCTAACTGAAGCTTTCTTT. This translates into CASSEAGLTEAFF.

This clonotype was seen many times. The chain has TRBV10-3 and TRBJ2-7; TRBD1 matches at 8 bases. V trimming: 6 bases; J trimming: 8 bases; junction bases outside the gene matches: 6. CDR1 is ENHRY and CDR2 is SYGVKD in the germline V gene. The CDR3 is made up of 12 amino acids. CDR3 bases: TGTGCCATCAGCCAGACAGGGGAGCAGCAGTACTTC. Translated: CAISQTGEQQYF.

Of note for this clonotype: One junction end disagrees with the germline gene, perhaps due to a read error. The chain combines TRBV5-6 with TRBJ2-3, with 7 nucleotides matching TRBD1. CDR3 size: 12 residues. In germline, CDR1 is SGHDT, CDR2 YYEEEE. CDR3 in DNA: TGTGCCAGCAACTTGGACAGGGATACGCAGTATTTT. This gives the protein CASNLDRDTQYF.

This clonotype was picked up many times. The rearrangement uses TRBV6-5 and TRBJ1-6; the D gene is possibly TRBD1 (5 bases). Germline CDR1 is MNHEY and CDR2 is SVGAGI. This CDR3 has 15 amino acids. The ends were cut back, 2 bases at V and 8 bases at J, with 13 bases in the middle. The CDR3 DNA reads TGTGCCAGCAGTTACGTGCACAGGAGGGATTCACCCCTCCACTTT. Translating gives CASSYVHRRDSPLHF.

This clonotype was observed a handful of times. The gene calls are TRBV7-3 and TRBJ2-3; D assignment may be TRBD1 or TRBD2 (6 bases each). V dropped 3 bases and J dropped 3 bases, with 16 bases sitting between them. Germline CDR1 SGHTA, CDR2 FQGTGA. The CDR3 contains 16 residues. The CDR3 loop reads CASSFPRGGLTDTQYF. The DNA for the CDR3 is TGTGCCAGCAGCTTCCCCAGGGGAGGACTTACAGATACGCAGTATTTT.

The J gene is TRBJ2-1, the V gene TRBV20-1, with 7 bases that match TRBD1. The CDR3 contains 15 residues. V gave up 3 bases and J gave up 4 bases; unmatched junction bases: 9. Germline assignment: CDR1 DFQATT and CDR2 SNEGSKA (reference sequence). CDR3 sequence: CSARGRTGSYNEQFF. The CDR3 region has the DNA TGCAGTGCTAGGGGAAGGACAGGATCTTACAATGAGCAGTTCTTC.

This clonotype was counted only a few times. The gene calls are TRBV6-5 and TRBJ2-1; the D gene is possibly TRBD1 (6 bases). The CDR3 sequence is 16 residues long. V was pared by 0 bases and J by 1 base, with 10 bases between. Germline V gene data show CDR1 as MNHEY and CDR2 as SVGAGI. The CDR3 coding sequence is TGTGCCAGCAGTTACTCGGTAGGACAGTCCTACAATGAGCAGTTCTTC. This gives the protein CASSYSVGQSYNEQFF.

This clonotype has only a few counts. This rearrangement joins TRBV7-2 to TRBJ1-1; maybe TRBD1 (5 bases). The CDR3 has 15 amino acids. The germline CDR1 and CDR2 sequences are SGHTA and FQGNSA. The V and J ends lost 5 bases and 4 bases respectively, with 17 bases between them. The CDR3 bases are TGTGCCAGCAGCCTTCTACCCAGGGCGGGCACTGAAGCTTTCTTT. As protein: CASSLLPRAGTEAFF.

This clonotype was observed a handful of times. V gene TRBV7-9 combines with J gene TRBJ1-1, with D hard to call. This CDR3 contains 13 residues. Germline CDR1 SEHNR, CDR2 FQNEAQ (reference sequence). V lost 2 bases to trimming and J lost 5 bases, with 9 bases between them. The CDR3 coding sequence is TGTGCCAGCAGCTTAAGACCGGAGACTGAAGCTTTCTTT. Translation gives CASSLRPETEAFF.

The V and J genes are TRBV20-1 and TRBJ2-7; D not certain. V lost 1 base and J lost 6, with 13 bases in between. There are 13 residues in the CDR3. From germline, CDR1 is DFQATT and CDR2 SNEGSKA (reference sequence). CDR3: CSARVNSLVEQYF. The CDR3 nucleotides are TGCAGTGCTAGAGTTAATAGCTTAGTCGAGCAGTACTTC.

This clonotype was observed many times. The rearrangement links TRBV29-1 to TRBJ2-7, with D unresolved. Trimming left V 0 bases short and J 0 bases short, with 15 bases between. Germline V gives CDR1 SQVTM, CDR2 ANQGSEA. CDR3 size: 16 residues. DNA of the CDR3: TGCAGCGTTGAAGAAGTGGGGAACAGTAGCTCCTACGAGCAGTACTTC. Its protein product is CSVEEVGNSSSYEQYF.

This clonotype was detected ten times or more. The rearrangement links TRBV7-2 to TRBJ2-3; D not certain. V was trimmed by 5 bases and J by 0 bases, leaving 6 bases between them. The length of the CDR3 is 13 residues. CDR1 is SGHTA, CDR2 FQGNSA, per germline. CDR3 sequence reads: CASSPHSTDTQYF. CDR3 nucleotide sequence: TGTGCCAGCAGCCCACATAGCACAGATACGCAGTATTTT.

V and J are TRBV20-1 and TRBJ1-6; TRBD1 matches 7 bases. The CDR3 has 16 amino acids. The germline V gene encodes CDR1 DFQATT and CDR2 SNEGSKA (reference sequence). V was clipped by 0 bases and J by 5 bases; unmatched bases: 7. The CDR3 nucleotides are TGCAGTGCTAGAGATCCGAGGACAGGCAATAATTCACCCCTCCACTTT. It encodes CSARDPRTGNNSPLHF.

CDR3 DNA sequence: TGTGCCAGCATCAGGGGGCTCACAGATACGCAGTATTTT. Protein sequence: CASIRGLTDTQYF. The chain joins TRBV6-1 to TRBJ2-3; TRBD1 matches at 8 bases. Germline V gene lookup returns CDR1 MNHNS and CDR2 SASEGT. This CDR3 comprises 13 residues. Germline trimming cut 7 bases from V and 2 bases from J; bases unmatched to any gene: 2.

This clonotype was observed at least ten times. The chain links TRBV29-1 to TRBJ1-1; 9 positions match TRBD1. The CDR3 is made up of 15 amino acids. Germline V gives CDR1 SQVTM, CDR2 ANQGSEA. The V gene end was trimmed by 5 bases and the J gene end by 3 bases; junction bases not matched to a gene: 10. Here the CDR3 DNA reads TGCAGCGTTACCAACAGGGGGCATCTTGACACTGAAGCTTTCTTT. Amino acid sequence: CSVTNRGHLDTEAFF.

The chain employs TRBV11-1 and TRBJ2-1; 7 bases line up with TRBD2. CDR1 is SGHAT, CDR2 FQDESV, per germline (reference sequence). V trimming: 2 bases; J trimming: 0 bases; junction bases outside the gene matches: 1. The CDR3 runs 15 residues. CDR3: CASSLSGISYNEQFF. CDR3 nucleotide sequence: TGTGCCAGCAGCTTAAGCGGGATCTCCTACAATGAGCAGTTCTTC.

This chain uses TRBV7-9 with TRBJ1-5, with 7 bases aligning to TRBD1. CDR3 length equals 14 residues. Germline assignment: CDR1 SEHNR and CDR2 FQNEAQ (reference sequence). The trim removed 0 bases at V and 4 bases at J, leaving 0 bases unmatched. The chain's CDR3 is CASSLARGNQPQHF. CDR3 DNA: TGTGCCAGCAGCTTAGCCAGGGGGAATCAGCCCCAGCATTTT.

This clonotype was seen a handful of times. The DNA of the CDR3 is TGTGCCACCAGTGACCAAGGACAAGTCCAAGAGACCCAGTACTTC. Amino acid sequence: CATSDQGQVQETQYF. The genes are TRBV24-1 and TRBJ2-5; a possible D gene is TRBD1 (5 bases). This CDR3 is built from 15 residues. Deletions cut 4 bases from V and 1 base from J, with 12 bases between. Germline CDR1 KGHDR, CDR2 SFDVKD.

The CDR3 DNA reads TGTGCCAGCAGTTTACCCGGCAGGGGAAACATTCAGTACTTC. This codes for CASSLPGRGNIQYF. The rearrangement uses TRBV28 and TRBJ2-4; D possibly corresponds to TRBD1 (6 bases). Trimming pared 2 bases from V and 6 bases from J, leaving 11 bases between. CDR1 MDHEN and CDR2 SYDVKM come from the germline V gene. CDR3 length: 14 amino acids.

This clonotype was observed at least ten times. This chain connects TRBV29-1 to TRBJ2-7; D may be TRBD1 or TRBD2 (6 bases each). Germline values: CDR1 SQVTM, CDR2 ANQGSEA. Trimming stripped 4 bases from V and 7 bases from J, with 20 bases between. The CDR3 covers 14 residues. CDR3 sequence reads: CSVGRTVMAGEQYF. CDR3 in DNA: TGCAGCGTTGGCAGGACAGTGATGGCGGGGGAGCAGTACTTC.

The rearrangement links TRBV20-1 to TRBJ2-1; D call uncertain. Germline assignment: CDR1 DFQATT and CDR2 SNEGSKA (reference sequence). This CDR3 is built from 17 residues. Trimming pared 5 bases from V and 4 bases from J, leaving 24 bases between. CDR3 region: CSAASPAAENPYNEQFF. The CDR3 DNA reads TGCAGTGCTGCATCCCCCGCGGCAGAAAATCCATACAATGAGCAGTTCTTC.